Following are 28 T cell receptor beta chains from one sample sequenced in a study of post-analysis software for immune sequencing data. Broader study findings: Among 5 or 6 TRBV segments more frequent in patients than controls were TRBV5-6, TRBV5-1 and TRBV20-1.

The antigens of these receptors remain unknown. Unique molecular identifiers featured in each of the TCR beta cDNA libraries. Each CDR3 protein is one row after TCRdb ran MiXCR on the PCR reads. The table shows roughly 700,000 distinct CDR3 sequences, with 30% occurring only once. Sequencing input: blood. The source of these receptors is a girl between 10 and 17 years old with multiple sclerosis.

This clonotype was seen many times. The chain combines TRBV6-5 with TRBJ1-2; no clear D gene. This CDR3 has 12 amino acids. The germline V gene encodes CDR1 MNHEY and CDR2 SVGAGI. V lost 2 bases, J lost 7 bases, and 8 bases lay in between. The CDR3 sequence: CASSYQPGGYTF. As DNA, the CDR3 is TGTGCCAGCAGTTACCAGCCTGGTGGCTACACCTTC.

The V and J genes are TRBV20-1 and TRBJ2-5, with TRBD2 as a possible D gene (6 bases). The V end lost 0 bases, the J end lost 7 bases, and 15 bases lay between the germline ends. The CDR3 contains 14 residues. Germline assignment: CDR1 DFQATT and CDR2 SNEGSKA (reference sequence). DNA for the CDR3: TGCAGTGCTAGAGATAGGGAGGTCCGGGGGACCCAGTACTTC. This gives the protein CSARDREVRGTQYF.

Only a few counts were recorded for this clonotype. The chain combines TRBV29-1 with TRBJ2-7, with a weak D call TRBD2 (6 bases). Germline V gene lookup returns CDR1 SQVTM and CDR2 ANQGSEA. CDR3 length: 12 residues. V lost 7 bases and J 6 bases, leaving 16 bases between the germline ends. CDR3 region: CSAGRLDGEQYF. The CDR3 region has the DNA TGCAGCGCTGGGCGACTAGATGGCGAGCAGTACTTC.

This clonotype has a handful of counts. The CDR3 here is CSANAGTSGRPGNTQYF. Written as DNA, the CDR3 is TGCAGTGCAAATGCCGGGACTAGCGGGAGACCCGGGAATACGCAGTATTTT. The chain has TRBV20-1 and TRBJ2-3, with 14 bases fitting TRBD2. This CDR3 region has 17 residues. With 6 bases clipped from V and 7 bases from J, the junction kept 15 bases outside the gene matches. Germline CDR1 and CDR2: DFQATT and SNEGSKA (reference sequence).

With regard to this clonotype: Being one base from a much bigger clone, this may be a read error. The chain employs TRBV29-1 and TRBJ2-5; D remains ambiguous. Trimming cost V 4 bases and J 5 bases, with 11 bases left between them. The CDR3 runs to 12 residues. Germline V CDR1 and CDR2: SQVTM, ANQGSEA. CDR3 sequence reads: CSVGATAETQYF. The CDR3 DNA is TGCAGCGTTGGAGCGACCGCGGAGACCCAGTACTTC.

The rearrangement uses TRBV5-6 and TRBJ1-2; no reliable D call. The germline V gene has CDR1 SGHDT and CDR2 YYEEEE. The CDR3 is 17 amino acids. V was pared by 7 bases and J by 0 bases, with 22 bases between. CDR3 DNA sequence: TGTGCCAGCCATAAGCGGGCGCCGGGATCGCCTAACTATGGCTACACCTTC. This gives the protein CASHKRAPGSPNYGYTF.

This chain's CDR3 is CSARLWGAKDEQFF. The CDR3 bases are TGCAGTGCTAGGTTATGGGGGGCGAAGGATGAGCAGTTCTTC. The rearrangement joins TRBV20-1 to TRBJ2-1, with D possibly being TRBD1 or TRBD2 (6 bases each). Looked up from germline, CDR1 is DFQATT and CDR2 is SNEGSKA (reference sequence). The CDR3 covers 14 residues. The germline V and J ends were trimmed by 3 bases and 8 bases, with 17 bases remaining between them.

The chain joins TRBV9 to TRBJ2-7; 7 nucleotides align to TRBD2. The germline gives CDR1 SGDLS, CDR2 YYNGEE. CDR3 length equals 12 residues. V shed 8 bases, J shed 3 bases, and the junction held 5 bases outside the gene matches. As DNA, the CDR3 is TGTGCCAGTGGCGGGAGAGACTACGAGCAGTACTTC. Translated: CASGGRDYEQYF.

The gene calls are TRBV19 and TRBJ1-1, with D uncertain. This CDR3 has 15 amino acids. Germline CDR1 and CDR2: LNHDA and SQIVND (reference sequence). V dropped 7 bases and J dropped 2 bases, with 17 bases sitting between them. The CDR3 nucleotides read TGTGCCAGTAACCCGGATAGGAGGGCTAACACTGAAGCTTTCTTT. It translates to CASNPDRRANTEAFF.

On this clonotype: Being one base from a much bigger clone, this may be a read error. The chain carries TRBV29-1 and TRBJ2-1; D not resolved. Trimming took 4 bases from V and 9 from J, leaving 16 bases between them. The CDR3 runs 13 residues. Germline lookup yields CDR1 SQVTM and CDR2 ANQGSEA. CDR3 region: CSVGTLYDGEQFF. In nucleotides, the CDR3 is TGCAGCGTTGGAACCTTATACGACGGTGAGCAGTTCTTC.

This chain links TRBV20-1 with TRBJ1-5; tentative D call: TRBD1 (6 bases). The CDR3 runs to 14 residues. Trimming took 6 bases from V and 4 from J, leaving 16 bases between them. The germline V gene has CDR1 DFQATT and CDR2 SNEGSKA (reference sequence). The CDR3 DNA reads TGCAGTGCCCAAGAGAGCAGGGGTAATCAGCCCCAGCATTTT. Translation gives CSAQESRGNQPQHF.

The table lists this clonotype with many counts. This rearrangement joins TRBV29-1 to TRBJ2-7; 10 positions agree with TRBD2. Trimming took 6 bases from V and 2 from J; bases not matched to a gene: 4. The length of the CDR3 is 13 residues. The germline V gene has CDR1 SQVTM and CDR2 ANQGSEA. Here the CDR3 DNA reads TGCAGCGTGGGGACTAGCGAAGCCTACGAGCAGTACTTC. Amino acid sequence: CSVGTSEAYEQYF.

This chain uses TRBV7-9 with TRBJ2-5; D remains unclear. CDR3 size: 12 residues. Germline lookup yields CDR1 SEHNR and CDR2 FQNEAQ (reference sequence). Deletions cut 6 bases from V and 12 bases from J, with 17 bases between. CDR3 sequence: CASSSSSPKEYF. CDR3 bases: TGTGCCAGCAGTTCCTCGAGCCCTAAGGAGTACTTC. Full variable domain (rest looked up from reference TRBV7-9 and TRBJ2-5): DTGVSQNPRHKITKRGQNVTFRCDPISEHNRLYWYRQTLGQGPEFLTYFQNEAQLEKSRLLSDRFSAERPKGSFSTLEIQRTEQGDSAMYLCASSSSSPKEYFGPGTRLLVL.

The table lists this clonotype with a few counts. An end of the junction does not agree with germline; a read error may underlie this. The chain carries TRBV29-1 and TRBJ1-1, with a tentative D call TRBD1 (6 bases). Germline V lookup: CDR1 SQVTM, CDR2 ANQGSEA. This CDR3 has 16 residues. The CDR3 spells CSVLGGAADGSTEAFF. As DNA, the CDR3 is TGCAGCGTTTTGGGGGGCGCGGCCGATGGCTCCACTGAGGCTTTCTTT.

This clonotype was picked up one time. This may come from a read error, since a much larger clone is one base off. CDR3 loop: CASSLWQDYGYTF. The CDR3, as DNA: TGTGCCAGCAGCTTGTGGCAGGACTATGGCTACACCTTC. J is TRBJ1-2 and V is TRBV5-5; unclear D gene. The CDR3 loop spans 13 amino acids. The V gene's germline CDR1 is SGHKS and CDR2 YYEKEE (reference sequence). V gave up 1 base and J gave up 3 bases, with 7 bases separating them.

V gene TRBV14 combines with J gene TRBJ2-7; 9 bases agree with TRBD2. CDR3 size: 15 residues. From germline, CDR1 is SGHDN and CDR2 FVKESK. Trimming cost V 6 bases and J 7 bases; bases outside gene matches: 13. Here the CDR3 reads CASRASGKSYNEQYF. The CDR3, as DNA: TGTGCCAGCAGGGCTAGCGGGAAGTCCTACAATGAGCAGTACTTC.

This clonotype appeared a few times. The chain's CDR3 is CASSLQGGPEAFF. CDR3 in DNA: TGTGCCAGCAGCCTACAAGGTGGCCCTGAAGCTTTCTTT. The chain combines TRBV27 with TRBJ1-1; D call uncertain. CDR3 length: 13 amino acids. Trimming shortened V by 6 bases and J by 6 bases, and 14 bases separated the two germline ends. Germline V lookup: CDR1 MNHEY, CDR2 SMNVEV (reference sequence).

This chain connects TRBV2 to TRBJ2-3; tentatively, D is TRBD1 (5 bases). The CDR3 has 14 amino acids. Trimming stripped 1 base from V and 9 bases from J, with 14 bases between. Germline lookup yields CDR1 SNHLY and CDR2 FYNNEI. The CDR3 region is CASSEDQGSITQYF. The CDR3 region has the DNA TGTGCCAGCAGTGAAGATCAGGGCTCAATAACGCAGTATTTT. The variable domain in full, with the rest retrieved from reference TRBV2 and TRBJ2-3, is EPEVTQTPSHQVTQMGQEVILRCVPISNHLYFYWYRQILGQKVEFLVSFYNNEISEKSEIFDDQFSVERPDGSNFTLKIRSTKLEDSAMYFCASSEDQGSITQYFGPGTRLTVL.

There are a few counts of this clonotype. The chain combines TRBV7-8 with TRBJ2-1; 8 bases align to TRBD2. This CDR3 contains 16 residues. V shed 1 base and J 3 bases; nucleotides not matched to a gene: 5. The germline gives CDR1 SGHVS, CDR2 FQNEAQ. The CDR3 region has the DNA TGTGCCAGCAGCTTAGACCGGACTAGCAGCTACAATGAGCAGTTCTTC. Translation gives CASSLDRTSSYNEQFF.

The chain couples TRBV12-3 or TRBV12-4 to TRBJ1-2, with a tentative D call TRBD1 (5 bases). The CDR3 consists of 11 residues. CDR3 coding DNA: TGTGTCTCCTGGGGACCGGATGGCTACACCTTC. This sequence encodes CVSWGPDGYTF.

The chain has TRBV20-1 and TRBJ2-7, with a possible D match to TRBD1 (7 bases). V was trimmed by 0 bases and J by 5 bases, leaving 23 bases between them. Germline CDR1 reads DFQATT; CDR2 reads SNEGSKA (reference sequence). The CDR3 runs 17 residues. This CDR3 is CSARDPGRGRLGDEQYF. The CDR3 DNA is TGCAGTGCTAGAGATCCCGGCAGGGGGAGACTAGGGGACGAGCAGTACTTC.

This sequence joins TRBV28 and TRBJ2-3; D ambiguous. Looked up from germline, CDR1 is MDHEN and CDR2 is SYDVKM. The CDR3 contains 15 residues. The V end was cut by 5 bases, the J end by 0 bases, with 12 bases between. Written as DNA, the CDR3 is TGTGCCAGCAGTCCGACGGAGACTAGCACAGATACGCAGTATTTT. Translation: CASSPTETSTDTQYF.

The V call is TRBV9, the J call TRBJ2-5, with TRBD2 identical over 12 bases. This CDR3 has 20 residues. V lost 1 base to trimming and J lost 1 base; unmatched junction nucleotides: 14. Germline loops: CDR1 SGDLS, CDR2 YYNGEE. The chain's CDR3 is CASSVRSSSGGARSQETQYF. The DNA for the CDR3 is TGTGCCAGCAGCGTAAGGTCATCTAGCGGGGGGGCCCGGTCCCAAGAGACCCAGTACTTC.

The CDR3 coding sequence is TGTGCCAGCAGTCAAAAAGGACTTCGTCGGGAGACCCAGTACTTC. It yields the protein CASSQKGLRRETQYF. The chain is built from TRBV3-1 and TRBJ2-5, with D perhaps matching TRBD2 (5 bases). The V gene's germline CDR1 is LGHDT and CDR2 YNNKEL (reference sequence). Between the trimmed V and J ends, which lost 6 bases and 5 bases, there was a span of 19 bases. The CDR3 length is 15 residues.

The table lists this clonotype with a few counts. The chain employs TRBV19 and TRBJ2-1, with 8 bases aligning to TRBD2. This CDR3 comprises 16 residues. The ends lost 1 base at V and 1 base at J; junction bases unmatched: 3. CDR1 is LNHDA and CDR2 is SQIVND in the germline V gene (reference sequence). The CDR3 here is CASSIVAGGSYNEQFF. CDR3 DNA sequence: TGTGCCAGTAGTATAGTGGCGGGAGGTTCCTACAATGAGCAGTTCTTC.

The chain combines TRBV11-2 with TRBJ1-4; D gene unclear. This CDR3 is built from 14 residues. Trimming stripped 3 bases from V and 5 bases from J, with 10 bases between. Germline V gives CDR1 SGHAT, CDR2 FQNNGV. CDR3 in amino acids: CASSFNPRNEKLFF. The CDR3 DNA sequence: TGTGCCAGCAGCTTTAACCCCCGAAATGAAAAACTGTTTTTT.

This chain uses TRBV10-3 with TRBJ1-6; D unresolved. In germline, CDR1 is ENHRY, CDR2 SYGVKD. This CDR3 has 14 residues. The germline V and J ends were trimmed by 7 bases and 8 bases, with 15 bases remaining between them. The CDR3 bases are TGTGCCATCAACCTCGGTTTAGGCGATTCACCCCTCCACTTT. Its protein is CAINLGLGDSPLHF.

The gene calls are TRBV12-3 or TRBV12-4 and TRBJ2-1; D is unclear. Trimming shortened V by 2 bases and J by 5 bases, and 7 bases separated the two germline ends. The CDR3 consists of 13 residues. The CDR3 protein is CASSLHGDNEQFF. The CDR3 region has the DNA TGTGCCAGCAGTTTACATGGGGACAATGAGCAGTTCTTC.